Shown below are 14 T cell receptor beta chains from a single sample sequenced in a study of blood T cell repertoires in COVID-19. Clones were sequenced by immunoSEQ multiplex PCR, and TCRdb holds only the in-frame ones, with some missing. This table has 65,000 or so clones, roughly 83% appearing once. Sequencing used peripheral blood. All receptors come from a man aged 25-45 years with COVID-19, enrolled during active disease.

The chain is built from TRBV9 and TRBJ2-5; D is perhaps TRBD1 (5 bases). Germline-derived CDR1 and CDR2 are SGDLS and YYNGEE. V dropped 7 bases and J dropped 1 base, with 14 bases sitting between them. The CDR3 length is 14 residues. The CDR3 sequence: CASPPVGLQETQYF. The CDR3 DNA reads as TGTGCCAGCCCACCAGTGGGGCTCCAAGAGACCCAGTACTTC.

The gene calls are TRBV27 and TRBJ2-7; D is perhaps TRBD1 (6 bases). Germline CDR1 and CDR2: MNHEY and SMNVEV (reference sequence). This CDR3 contains 17 residues. Trimming removed 4 bases at V and 7 bases at J, with 26 bases between. The CDR3 DNA sequence: TGTGCCAGCAGTTACGGGCCCAAAATGGGACATCTCTGGGAGCAGTACTTC. It is translated as CASSYGPKMGHLWEQYF.

The chain carries TRBV6-5 and TRBJ1-1, with TRBD1 as a possible D gene (5 bases). The V end was cut by 2 bases, the J end by 0 bases, with 10 bases between. The CDR3 length is 15 residues. Germline CDR1 MNHEY, CDR2 SVGAGI. The CDR3 spells CASSYGGHLNTEAFF. CDR3 DNA sequence: TGTGCCAGCAGTTACGGTGGACACCTGAACACTGAAGCTTTCTTT.

The rearrangement joins TRBV10-3 to TRBJ2-1; a weak D match, TRBD2 (7 bases). Germline CDR1 and CDR2: ENHRY and SYGVKD. The length of the CDR3 is 16 residues. V gave up 6 bases and J gave up 9 bases, with 24 bases separating them. As DNA, the CDR3 is TGTGCCATCAGCCCCTCGGGGCGGGAGAGGGGGGCTGAGCAGTTCTTC. It is translated as CAISPSGRERGAEQFF.

In its sample, this clone was seen a few times. The chain couples TRBV28 to TRBJ1-4; D may be TRBD1 (6 bases). The CDR3 loop spans 15 amino acids. Germline CDR1 is MDHEN and CDR2 is SYDVKM. Trimming took 6 bases from V and 6 from J, leaving 17 bases between them. The CDR3 DNA sequence: TGTGCCAGCAGCGCAAGGACAGCGGGGTATGAAAAACTGTTTTTT. Protein product: CASSARTAGYEKLFF.

This clone has only one observation. The chain combines TRBV7-2 with TRBJ2-1, with TRBD2 matching over 10 bases. Per the germline V gene, CDR1 is SGHTA and CDR2 is FQGNSA. The ends lost 4 bases at V and 4 bases at J; junction bases unmatched: 4. CDR3 length: 15 residues. The CDR3 DNA is TGTGCCAGCAGCTCCACTAGCGGGGTTTACAATGAGCAGTTCTTC. Encoded protein: CASSSTSGVYNEQFF.

The gene calls are TRBV4-1 and TRBJ2-3, with 9 bases aligning to TRBD1. Germline CDR1 and CDR2: MGHRA and YSYEKL. With V trimmed by 5 bases and J by 2 bases, 8 bases remained unmatched. The CDR3 consists of 16 residues. The CDR3 loop is CASSFRQGGHTDTQYF. The DNA for the CDR3 is TGCGCCAGCAGCTTCCGACAGGGGGGGCACACAGATACGCAGTATTTT.

The chain joins TRBV30 to TRBJ1-2; 8 nucleotides match TRBD1. The CDR3 is 13 residues long. Germline CDR1 GTSNPN, CDR2 SVGIG (reference sequence). The V gene end was trimmed by 2 bases and the J gene end by 8 bases; junction bases not matched to a gene: 7. CDR3 DNA: TGTGCCTGGAGTTTCCGACAGGGGAAAGGCTACACCTTC. Its protein product is CAWSFRQGKGYTF. The variable domain in full, completed from reference TRBV30 and TRBJ1-2, reads SQTIHQWPATLVQPVGSPLSLECTVEGTSNPNLYWYRQAAGRGLQLLFYSVGIGQISSEVPQNLSASRPQDRQFILSSKKLLLSDSGFYLCAWSFRQGKGYTFGSGTRLTVV.

The gene calls are TRBV18 and TRBJ2-1; 9 positions agree with TRBD2. Losses at the gene ends were 2 bases for V and 7 bases for J; bases not matched to a gene: 9. This CDR3 comprises 16 residues. From germline, CDR1 is KGHSH and CDR2 LQKENI. DNA of the CDR3: TGTGCCAGCTCACCATCTAGCGGGACGGGTGGAAATGAGCAGTTCTTC. It translates to CASSPSSGTGGNEQFF.

With regard to this clone: The junction shows a germline mismatch at one end, possibly a read error. V and J are TRBV7-9 and TRBJ1-4; D is possibly TRBD1 (6 bases). Germline V gene lookup returns CDR1 SEHNR and CDR2 FQNEAQ (reference sequence). This CDR3 is built from 11 residues. CDR3 sequence (DNA): TGTGCCAGCAGCTCCGGACAGCGATTAAAATTT. Translation: CASSSGQRLKF.

This rearrangement joins TRBV28 to TRBJ2-3, with 8 bases identical to TRBD2. From germline, CDR1 is MDHEN and CDR2 SYDVKM. This CDR3 has 17 amino acids. J was trimmed by 1 base and V by 3 bases; bases with no gene match: 9. CDR3: CASSLKVAGGGTDTQYF. CDR3 coding DNA: TGTGCCAGCAGTTTGAAGGTGGCGGGAGGTGGCACAGATACGCAGTATTTT.

The V call is TRBV7-2, the J call TRBJ2-1, with D tentatively TRBD1 (5 bases). This CDR3 is 14 amino acids long. Per the germline V gene, CDR1 is SGHTA and CDR2 is FQGNSA. Deletions cut 5 bases from V and 9 bases from J, with 17 bases between. In DNA, the CDR3 is TGTGCCAGCAGCGCCTCCCGACCGCAGGGTGAGCAGTTCTTC. As protein: CASSASRPQGEQFF.

The rearrangement links TRBV10-3 to TRBJ1-3, with D uncertain. This CDR3 is built from 13 residues. Germline values: CDR1 ENHRY, CDR2 SYGVKD. Trimming cost V 10 bases and J 2 bases, with 12 bases left between them. CDR3 protein: CASIAGAGNTIYF. Written as DNA, the CDR3 is TGTGCCAGCATTGCGGGAGCTGGAAACACCATATATTTT.

The V and J genes are TRBV10-3 and TRBJ2-5, with D maybe TRBD2 (6 bases). The germline V gene has CDR1 ENHRY and CDR2 SYGVKD. Trimming left V 2 bases short and J 10 bases short, with 17 bases between. The CDR3 runs 14 residues. In DNA form, the CDR3 reads TGTGCCATCAGTGAGCTAGGGGCTAGGGAGGTCCAGTACTTC. Amino acid sequence: CAISELGAREVQYF.